The rows below give T cell receptor beta chains drawn from one sample of a study of blood T cell repertoires in COVID-19. TCRdb's copy holds only in-frame clones and misses some; the assay was immunoSEQ multiplex PCR. The sample holds about 120,000 clones; about 80% are singletons and the top ten take 16%. Sequencing input: peripheral blood. Receptors were obtained from a woman older than 75 with active or convalescent COVID-19. Both conserved end residues are trimmed from each CDR3. Each record gives: clone size, J gene, V gene, CDR3 protein. A row's size may be missing; if present it is once, few, many or a size class.

clone_size: few
j_call: TRBJ2-7
v_call: TRBV9
cdr3_aa: ASSKRTSGESEQY

clone_size: few
j_call: TRBJ1-1
v_call: TRBV5-4
cdr3_aa: ASSSGGENMNTEAF

clone_size: .
j_call: TRBJ2-3
v_call: TRBV14
cdr3_aa: ASSQFRLADNTDTQY

clone_size: .
j_call: TRBJ2-1
v_call: TRBV5-1
cdr3_aa: ASSLLSGRAGEQF

clone_size: .
j_call: TRBJ2-3
v_call: TRBV5-1
cdr3_aa: ASSTAASTDTQY

clone_size: .
j_call: TRBJ1-5
v_call: TRBV6-1
cdr3_aa: ASSERGQPQH

clone_size: few
j_call: TRBJ1-5
v_call: TRBV28
cdr3_aa: ASSLAGSNQPQH

clone_size: .
j_call: TRBJ2-1
v_call: TRBV24-1
cdr3_aa: ATSRSRTSGSREQF

clone_size: .
j_call: TRBJ2-3
v_call: TRBV5-1
cdr3_aa: ASSPLITTVVDTQY

clone_size: .
j_call: TRBJ2-7
v_call: TRBV5-1
cdr3_aa: ASSLRPGTQQISYEQY

clone_size: few
j_call: TRBJ2-7
v_call: TRBV6-1
cdr3_aa: ASSEVPTASYEQY

clone_size: .
j_call: TRBJ2-7
v_call: TRBV15
cdr3_aa: ATSRGEGQASYEQY

clone_size: once
j_call: TRBJ2-5
v_call: TRBV28
cdr3_aa: ASSFGLASRQETQY

clone_size: .
j_call: TRBJ2-1
v_call: TRBV5-1
cdr3_aa: ASTLAGGYNEQF

clone_size: .
j_call: TRBJ1-4
v_call: TRBV27
cdr3_aa: ASRKQGVLKLF

clone_size: .
j_call: TRBJ1-2
v_call: TRBV6-2/TRBV6-3
cdr3_aa: ASSKYDYGYT

clone_size: .
j_call: TRBJ2-7
v_call: TRBV11-2
cdr3_aa: ASSRLWAEQY

clone_size: .
j_call: TRBJ2-7
v_call: TRBV6-1
cdr3_aa: ASRDPRGGRYEQY

clone_size: .
j_call: TRBJ1-3
v_call: TRBV24-1
cdr3_aa: ATSDPRTGGNTIY

clone_size: .
j_call: TRBJ2-5
v_call: TRBV5-1
cdr3_aa: ASSTQGETQY

clone_size: .
j_call: TRBJ2-5
v_call: TRBV9
cdr3_aa: ASSVGSGRVLAETQY

clone_size: .
j_call: TRBJ2-1
v_call: TRBV10-2
cdr3_aa: ASSESGLAGHNEQF